One sample yielded the 13 T cell receptor beta chains listed below, sequenced in a study of coeliac disease. Sequenced by immunoSEQ multiplex PCR; TCRdb stores in-frame clones only, minus some. Seen here are 6,000 to 8,500 clones, approximately 70% observed once, and the top ten hold around 4.5%. The study's findings and limits: Active celiac intraepithelial and lamina propria samples had lower TRB and TRG clonality than control samples.

What these receptors recognize is not known. The sample comprised lamina propria lymphocytes from the gut. The receptors here all came from a young woman with active celiac disease.

The rearrangement joins TRBV2 to TRBJ2-3; 12 nucleotides match TRBD2. CDR1 is SNHLY and CDR2 is FYNNEI in the germline V gene. V gave up 6 bases and J gave up 1 base; unmatched junction bases: 2. This CDR3 comprises 15 residues. CDR3 DNA: TGTGCCAGCAGCAGACTAGCGGGAGGCACAGATACGCAGTATTTT. This translates into CASSRLAGGTDTQYF.

As DNA, the CDR3 is TGTGCCAGCAGTGACCCGACTGGGGAAAAACTGTTTTTT. This sequence encodes CASSDPTGEKLFF. This sequence joins TRBV2 and TRBJ1-4, with D unclear. Trimming cost V 3 bases and J 8 bases, with 10 bases left between them. The CDR3 contains 13 residues. Per the germline V gene, CDR1 is SNHLY and CDR2 is FYNNEI. Full variable domain (missing parts from reference TRBV2 and TRBJ1-4): EPEVTQTPSHQVTQMGQEVILRCVPISNHLYFYWYRQILGQKVEFLVSFYNNEISEKSEIFDDQFSVERPDGSNFTLKIRSTKLEDSAMYFCASSDPTGEKLFFGSGTQLSVL.

In its sample, this clone was seen once. The genes are TRBV7-2 and TRBJ2-1; D may be TRBD1 (5 bases). Per the germline V gene, CDR1 is SGHTA and CDR2 is FQGNSA. Trimming took off 1 base at V and 6 bases at J, with 13 bases between the two ends. The CDR3 is 15 residues long. The CDR3 bases are TGTGCCAGCAGCTTAGGGACATCTACAATCAATGAGCAGTTCTTC. Its protein is CASSLGTSTINEQFF.

A single count supports this clone. This rearrangement joins TRBV10-3 to TRBJ1-5; D not resolved. V was cut by 6 bases and J by 6 bases, with 12 bases left in between. CDR1 and CDR2 (germline): ENHRY, SYGVKD. The CDR3 runs to 13 residues. The CDR3 protein is CAIRKEDGQPQHF. DNA of the CDR3: TGTGCCATCAGGAAGGAGGATGGTCAGCCCCAGCATTTT.

This sequence joins TRBV5-6 and TRBJ1-5, with no clear D. In germline, CDR1 is SGHDT, CDR2 YYEEEE. The CDR3 totals 15 residues. V was cut by 3 bases and J by 7 bases, with 17 bases left in between. The CDR3 is CASSSSWREEQPQHF. The CDR3, as DNA: TGTGCCAGCAGCTCCTCCTGGCGGGAGGAGCAGCCCCAGCATTTT.

The CDR3 nucleotides are TGTGCCAGCAGCCCTCAAACACACACTGAAGCTTTCTTT. Amino acids: CASSPQTHTEAFF. This chain joins TRBV7-2 and TRBJ1-1; D gene ambiguous. CDR1 and CDR2 from the germline V gene are SGHTA and FQGNSA. The CDR3 consists of 13 residues. V was pared by 5 bases and J by 3 bases, with 10 bases between.

The CDR3 DNA reads TGTGCCAGCAGTTTATACCCGACTAGCGGGAGGTTCGGCTCCTACGAGCAGTACTTC. This codes for CASSLYPTSGRFGSYEQYF. This chain uses TRBV28 with TRBJ2-7, with 13 bases identical to TRBD2. CDR1 MDHEN and CDR2 SYDVKM come from the germline V gene. Trimming at V came to 1 base and at J to 0 bases, leaving 9 bases not matched to a gene. This CDR3 spans 19 amino acids.

The chain is built from TRBV5-6 and TRBJ2-3, with 10 bases identical to TRBD2. With 3 bases clipped from V and 2 bases from J, the junction kept 6 bases outside the gene matches. The CDR3 has 16 amino acids. Looked up from germline, CDR1 is SGHDT and CDR2 is YYEEEE. CDR3 coding DNA: TGTGCCAGCAGCTCACTAGCGGGGCGATACACAGATACGCAGTATTTT. It translates to CASSSLAGRYTDTQYF.

The chain has TRBV28 and TRBJ1-2; weak D call: TRBD1 (5 bases). Germline CDR1 is MDHEN and CDR2 is SYDVKM. With 3 bases removed from V and 6 bases from J, the gap between germline ends came to 11 bases. This CDR3 is 13 amino acids long. CDR3: CASSLFRANGYTF. The CDR3 nucleotides read TGTGCCAGCAGTTTGTTCAGGGCGAATGGCTACACCTTC.

This clone was seen a single time. This rearrangement joins TRBV5-5 to TRBJ2-5; weak D call: TRBD2 (5 bases). Trimming left V 5 bases short and J 4 bases short, with 18 bases between. Germline V lookup: CDR1 SGHKS, CDR2 YYEKEE (reference sequence). CDR3 size: 15 residues. CDR3: CASSPASGFGETQYF. CDR3 nucleotides: TGTGCCAGCAGTCCCGCGTCGGGGTTTGGAGAGACCCAGTACTTC.

The gene calls are TRBV5-4 and TRBJ2-7; 13 nucleotides match TRBD2. This CDR3 contains 16 residues. V gave up 4 bases and J gave up 6 bases; unmatched junction bases: 10. Germline V gene data show CDR1 as SGHNT and CDR2 as YYREEE (reference sequence). CDR3 bases: TGTGCCAGCAGCGCCCGGACTAGCGGGGGCCCTCTCGAGCAGTACTTC. Protein: CASSARTSGGPLEQYF.

V usage is TRBV5-1 and J usage is TRBJ1-1; D is uncertain. Trimming pared 2 bases from V and 4 bases from J, leaving 15 bases between. Germline V gene sequence: CDR1 SGHRS, CDR2 YFSETQ. This CDR3 is 15 amino acids long. The CDR3 nucleotides are TGCGCCAGCAGCTTTAATTACCCGGTAGCCACTGAAGCTTTCTTT. Its translation: CASSFNYPVATEAFF. The whole variable domain, filled in from reference TRBV5-1 and TRBJ1-1, reads KAGVTQTPRYLIKTRGQQVTLSCSPISGHRSVSWYQQTPGQGLQFLFEYFSETQRNKGNFPGRFSGRQFSNSRSEMNVSTLELGDSALYLCASSFNYPVATEAFFGQGTRLTVV.

In this sample, this clone turned up a few times. The genes are TRBV15 and TRBJ2-4; D might be TRBD2 (6 bases). V lost 0 bases and J 6 bases, leaving 24 bases between the germline ends. Germline V gives CDR1 LNHNV, CDR2 YYDKDF (reference sequence). This CDR3 comprises 19 residues. CDR3 in amino acids: CATSRDSGLARDLINIQYF. In DNA form, the CDR3 reads TGTGCCACCAGCAGAGATTCGGGGCTAGCGCGGGATCTTATAAACATTCAGTACTTC.